This TCR beta chain was sequenced in a study of OX40 agonist ivuxolimab in advanced cancers. The overall study: An agonistic anti-OX40 (CD134) antibody, ivuxolimab, was used to treat the patients. Patients treated during dose escalation were battling hepatocellular carcinoma, melanoma, renal cell or head and neck cancer. Overall study results and limits: Part of the nonresponder group also had normalized T-cell clonal expansion that was low. Patients who responded partially at 0.1-3.0 mg/kg showed clonal expansion ranking among the lowest.

Comments on this clone: The antigen is not known.

CDR3 size: 13 residues. Trimming took 5 bases from V and 8 from J, leaving 15 bases between them. Germline CDR1 reads MNHNS; CDR2 reads SASEGT. Using immunoSEQ multiplex PCR, the repertoire was profiled, and TCRdb retains in-frame clones only, with some absent. The repertoire holds roughly 30,000 clones, with 74% as singletons. The TCR sequence derives from an adult with an advanced solid tumor such as melanoma, head and neck, liver or kidney cancer. This chain connects TRBV6-1 to TRBJ1-2; D unclear. The sample in question was CD4+ or CD8+ T cells sorted from blood, obtained in a trial of the OX40 agonist ivuxolimab. The CDR3 DNA sequence: TGTGCCAGCAGTCCCACGGGGTCTGTCGGCTACACCTTC. This translates into CASSPTGSVGYTF.